This T cell receptor (beta chain) comes out of a study of cytomegalovirus exposure and HLA in healthy donors. At collection, donors were nominally healthy, but unrecorded immune exposures were probable. CDR1 is KGHSH and CDR2 is LQKENI in the germline V gene. CDR3 size: 17 residues. V lost 4 bases and J 1 base, leaving 16 bases between the germline ends. This clone was counted only a few times. No antigen is known for it. Vbeta (60) and Jbeta (13) primers were used in the PCR. This table comes from immunoSEQ multiplex PCR, and its TCRdb copy is limited to in-frame clones, with some not included. This sample has approximately 150,000 clones; 76% occur once, and the top ten carry 1.2% to 1.5%. Study outcomes and limitations: Later, an analysis found that common viral pathogens appeared to be linked with several of the most significant clusters. Researchers catalogued some 160 TCR beta chains as cytomegalovirus-associated.

The source material was PBMCs. This receptor was obtained from a man aged 55 to 70 in good health and CMV-seronegative. The chain uses TRBV18 and TRBJ2-2, with D possibly being TRBD2 (6 bases). CDR3 amino acids: CASSQQRGGGNTGELFF. CDR3 bases: TGTGCCAGCTCACAACAACGGGGAGGCGGGAACACCGGGGAGCTGTTTTTT.